This T cell receptor beta chain was sequenced in a study of cytomegalovirus exposure and HLA in healthy donors. This clone appeared many times. The same CDR3 is also encoded by other DNA sequences in this sample. Germline-derived CDR1 and CDR2 are SGHRS and YFSETQ. CDR3 size: 14 residues. Trimming removed 0 bases from V and 7 bases from J; junction bases left unmatched: 2. Some clones are missing from TCRdb's copy, which holds only in-frame ones; the method was immunoSEQ multiplex PCR. This sample carries tens of thousands of clones, about four fifths of them seen once, and the ten largest clones take 9% to 13%.

Sequences were obtained from PBMCs. The clonotype comes from a woman aged 18-29 years in good health and CMV-seropositive. V usage is TRBV5-1 and J usage is TRBJ1-5, with 9 bases lining up with TRBD1. The CDR3 coding sequence is TGCGCCAGCAGCTTGGGACAGGGGGAGCAGCCCCAGCATTTT. It specifies CASSLGQGEQPQHF. Drawing the rest from reference TRBV5-1 and TRBJ1-5, the complete variable domain is KAGVTQTPRYLIKTRGQQVTLSCSPISGHRSVSWYQQTPGQGLQFLFEYFSETQRNKGNFPGRFSGRQFSNSRSEMNVSTLELGDSALYLCASSLGQGEQPQHFGDGTRLSIL.